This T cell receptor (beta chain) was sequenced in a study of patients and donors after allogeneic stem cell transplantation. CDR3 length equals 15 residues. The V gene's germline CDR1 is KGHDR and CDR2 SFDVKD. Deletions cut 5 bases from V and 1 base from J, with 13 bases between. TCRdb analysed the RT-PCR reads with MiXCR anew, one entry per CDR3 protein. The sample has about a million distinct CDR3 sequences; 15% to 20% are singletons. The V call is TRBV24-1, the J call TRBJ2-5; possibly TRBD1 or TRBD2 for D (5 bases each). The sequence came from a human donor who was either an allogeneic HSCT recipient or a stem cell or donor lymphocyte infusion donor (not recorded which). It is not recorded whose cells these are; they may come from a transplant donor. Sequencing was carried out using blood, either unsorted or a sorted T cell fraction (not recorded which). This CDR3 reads CATSAGDGTQETQYF. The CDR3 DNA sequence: TGTGCCACCAGTGCTGGGGACGGCACCCAAGAGACCCAGTACTTC.